This is a list of T cell receptor beta chains from one sample in a study of blood T cell repertoires in COVID-19. Data came from immunoSEQ multiplex PCR; TCRdb stores just in-frame clones and leaves some out. Counted here are just under 60,000 clones, around 85% occurring once; the ten biggest clones make up more than 9.5%. The sequenced sample was peripheral blood. The receptors originated from a human donor in a cohort sampled during active COVID-19. The CDR3 runs from the conserved cysteine through the conserved F or W. The D gene is left open where the match is weak. Some rows mark clone size as missing; the rest say once, few, many or name a class of expanded clone.

D gene | CDR3 length | J gene | V gene | clone size | CDR3 DNA | CDR3 protein
- | 18 | TRBJ2-3 | TRBV4-3 | - | TGCGCCAGCAGCCAAGATTTCGGGGGAGTAACTGGCACAGATACGCAGTATTTT | CASSQDFGGVTGTDTQYF
TRBD2 | 18 | TRBJ2-5 | TRBV5-1 | - | TGCGCCAGCAGCTTTCGGGGGACTAGCGGGACTCTTCAAGAGACCCAGTACTTC | CASSFRGTSGTLQETQYF
TRBD1 | 15 | TRBJ1-2 | TRBV19 | once | TGTGCCAGTAGTATTTTCACGACAGGGCCCCTTGGCTACACCTTC | CASSIFTTGPLGYTF
TRBD1 | 16 | TRBJ2-7 | TRBV7-8 | - | TGTGCCAGCAGCTCGTTTGACCGGGACAGGTTCTACGAGCAGTACTTC | CASSSFDRDRFYEQYF
- | 15 | TRBJ2-7 | TRBV7-9 | - | TGTGCCAGCAGCTCCGGGGGAGCTAGATCCTACGAGCAGTACTTC | CASSSGGARSYEQYF
TRBD2 | 17 | TRBJ2-7 | TRBV5-1 | once | TGCGCCAGCAGCCCCCGGACTAGCGGGATAACCTCCTACGAGCAGTACTTC | CASSPRTSGITSYEQYF
- | 15 | TRBJ1-1 | TRBV9 | - | TGTGCCAGCAGCGTAGGAGGTTACGGGAACACTGAAGCTTTCTTT | CASSVGGYGNTEAFF
TRBD1 | 16 | TRBJ2-1 | TRBV6-2/TRBV6-3 | - | TGTGCCAGCAGCCTACCGGGACAGGGCTTCAACAATGAGCAGTTCTTC | CASSLPGQGFNNEQFF
TRBD1 | 16 | TRBJ1-6 | TRBV7-2 | - | TGTGCCAGCAGCTCCCAAGGGACAGTATATAATTCACCCCTCCACTTT | CASSSQGTVYNSPLHF
- | 15 | TRBJ2-7 | TRBV9 | - | TGTGCCAGCAGCGTAGCGGCGGGCGCTACCTACGAGCAGTACTTC | CASSVAAGATYEQYF
TRBD1 | 14 | TRBJ2-7 | TRBV4-2 | many | TGTGCCAGCAGCCAAGGCAGGACAGGGGTCGAGCAGTACTTC | CASSQGRTGVEQYF
TRBD1 | 15 | TRBJ2-7 | TRBV6-5 | - | TGTGCCAGCCGGAAGGCCGGGACAGAGATTTACGAGCAGTACTTC | CASRKAGTEIYEQYF
TRBD1 | 14 | TRBJ1-5 | TRBV15 | - | TGTGCCACCAGAACAGGGGGTTTCGGTCAGCCCCAGCATTTT | CATRTGGFGQPQHF
TRBD2 | 15 | TRBJ2-1 | TRBV7-9 | - | TGTGCCAGCAGCTGGGGGGGGGACTCCTACAATGAGCAGTTCTTC | CASSWGGDSYNEQFF
- | 11 | TRBJ2-7 | TRBV20-1 | - | TGCAGTGCTAGAGAGGGGCGCGAGCAGTACTTC | CSAREGREQYF
TRBD2 | 15 | TRBJ2-7 | TRBV28 | - | TGTGCCAGCAGCCCGGTGGCTAGCGGGACTAGCGAGCAGTACTTC | CASSPVASGTSEQYF